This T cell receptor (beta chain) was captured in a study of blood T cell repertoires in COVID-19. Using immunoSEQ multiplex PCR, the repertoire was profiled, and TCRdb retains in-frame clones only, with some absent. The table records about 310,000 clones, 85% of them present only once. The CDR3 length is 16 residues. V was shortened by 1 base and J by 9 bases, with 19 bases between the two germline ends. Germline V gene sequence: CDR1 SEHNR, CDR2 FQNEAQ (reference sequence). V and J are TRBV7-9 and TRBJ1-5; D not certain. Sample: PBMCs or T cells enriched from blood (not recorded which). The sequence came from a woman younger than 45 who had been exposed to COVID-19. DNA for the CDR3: TGTGCCAGCAGCTTAGGCGCCGGGAAGGCGGATCGGCCCCAGCATTTT. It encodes CASSLGAGKADRPQHF.